This T cell receptor beta chain emerged from a study of T cell repertoires in cytomegalovirus infection. Across the study: Well-studied HLA-B-restricted epitopes and recently identified HLA-C-restricted epitopes of CMV were both used in the study. Both CMV infection and a matching HLA type were indicated by public TCR beta signatures.

General study findings and limits: HLA-C-restricted CMV-specific TCR beta clonotypes were dominant in the ex vivo response. Totalled public TCR beta family frequency picked out people who carried CMV plus the relevant HLA.

TCRdb recomputed calls from the reads with MiXCR, one row per CDR3 protein. This repertoire shows some 350,000 distinct CDR3 sequences, just under 35% found once; its top ten account for roughly 14%. About this clonotype: Its antigen is still unknown.

This sequence originates from a human donor in good health (CMV status not recorded). Some clones in this sample may be carry-over from other donors' samples. Here the sequenced sample was cultured PBMCs, taken from culture after CMV antigen stimulation.

CDR3 region: CASSSQIAGNNEQFF. Written as DNA, the CDR3 is TGTGCCAGCAGCTCCCAGATAGCGGGAAACAATGAGCAGTTCTTC. The chain carries TRBV7-2 and TRBJ2-1; TRBD2 agrees at 8 bases. V gave up 4 bases and J gave up 5 bases; unmatched junction bases: 7. This CDR3 region has 15 residues. Germline lookup yields CDR1 SGHTA and CDR2 FQGNSA.